The clone carrying this T cell receptor beta chain was found a few times. Its antigen remains unknown. In TCRdb, the reads were re-called with MiXCR into one record per CDR3 protein. Among some 700,000 distinct CDR3 sequences listed, 33% were seen once. V shed 3 bases and J 5 bases; nucleotides not matched to a gene: 16. The CDR3 runs to 19 residues. This entry comes from a study of T cell repertoires in cytomegalovirus infection. Study-wide background: Recently described HLA-C-restricted plus well-studied HLA-B-restricted CMV epitopes were used.

General observations from the study: Individuals carrying CMV plus the relevant HLA were identified by cumulative frequency of public TCR beta families.

Sample: cultured PBMCs, taken from culture after CMV antigen stimulation. This TCR came from a human donor in good health (CMV status not recorded). Some clones in this sample may be carry-over from other donors' samples. The J gene is TRBJ1-5, the V gene TRBV12-3 or TRBV12-4; 10 bases fit TRBD1. The CDR3 bases are TGTGCCAGCAGTTTTTCCAGGACAGGGGGGAGGTATAGGGATCAGCCCCAGCATTTT. This gives the protein CASSFSRTGGRYRDQPQHF.